This is a list of T cell receptor beta chains from one sample in a study of blood T cell repertoires in COVID-19. Clones were read by immunoSEQ multiplex PCR, and TCRdb kept only the in-frame ones, dropping some. This sample has approximately 60,000 clones, with around 76% found just once. Sequences were obtained from peripheral blood. These receptors were obtained from a human donor in a cohort sampled during active COVID-19. Each CDR3 is given with its conserved first and last residue. A D gene is named only where the DNA matches it firmly. Some rows have no size entry. The others give once, few or many, or a class for an expanded clone.

TRBJ1-3 | once | NA | TRBV7-6 | TGTGCCAGCAGTTTGGGGACTCACAGCTCTGGAAACACCATATATTTT | CASSLGTHSSGNTIYF
TRBJ1-6 | few | NA | TRBV19 | TGTGCCAGTAGTATTCAGGGCTCCGATTCACCCCTCCACTTT | CASSIQGSDSPLHF
TRBJ2-1 | NA | TRBD1 | TRBV27 | TGTGCCAGCAGTTTATACCAGGGGGCCCCATACAATGAACAGTTCTTC | CASSLYQGAPYNEQFF
TRBJ1-1 | NA | TRBD1 | TRBV6-5 | TGTGCCAGCAGTTACTCACCGGGACAGGGACAAGCTTTCTTT | CASSYSPGQGQAFF
TRBJ2-1 | once | NA | TRBV5-1 | TGCGCCAGCAGCGAGAACTACAATGAGCAGTTCTTC | CASSENYNEQFF
TRBJ1-2 | NA | NA | TRBV28 | TGTGCCAGCAGTTTATTGAGGATTAACTATGGCTACACCTTC | CASSLLRINYGYTF
TRBJ1-2 | NA | NA | TRBV28 | TGTGCCAGCAGTTTGGGGGGGGTCTATGGCTACACCTTC | CASSLGGVYGYTF
TRBJ2-5 | NA | TRBD2 | TRBV7-3 | TGTGCCAGCAGCTTAGGGACTAGCGGTTCAAAGTACCAAGAGACCCAGTACTTC | CASSLGTSGSKYQETQYF
TRBJ1-6 | once | TRBD1 | TRBV2 | TGTGCCAGCAGAGTACACGGACAGGGGAATAATTCACCCCTCCACTTT | CASRVHGQGNNSPLHF
TRBJ2-2 | NA | NA | TRBV4-1 | TGCGCCAGCAGCCAAGAAGCCACAGGGAACACCGGGGAGCTGTTTTTT | CASSQEATGNTGELFF
TRBJ1-2 | NA | TRBD1 | TRBV28 | TGTGCCAGCAGAGCGACAGGGGAGGATGGCTACACCTTC | CASRATGEDGYTF
TRBJ2-7 | many | NA | TRBV14 | TGTGCCAGCAGCCAAGAGAGCACCCCCTACGAGCAGTACTTC | CASSQESTPYEQYF
TRBJ1-5 | NA | NA | TRBV6-6 | TGTGCCAGCAGAAAGGACGGGAACAATCAGCCCCAGCATTTT | CASRKDGNNQPQHF
TRBJ2-3 | NA | NA | TRBV11-2 | TGTGCCAGCAGCTCGGGATCCCTCACAGATACGCAGTATTTT | CASSSGSLTDTQYF
TRBJ1-5 | NA | NA | TRBV7-2 | TGTGCCAGCAGCTTAGGGGGCAAAAATCAGCCCCAGCATTTT | CASSLGGKNQPQHF
TRBJ1-6 | NA | TRBD1 | TRBV27 | TGTGCCAGCAGTCCACAGGGGGATTCCTATAATTCACCCCTCCACTTT | CASSPQGDSYNSPLHF
TRBJ2-7 | few | NA | TRBV10-3 | TGTGCCATCAGCGCCACAGGGAAGAAATCCTACGAGCAGTACTTC | CAISATGKKSYEQYF
TRBJ2-3 | NA | TRBD2 | TRBV18 | TGTGCCAGCTCACCCCGGGGAGGGGCGGAAGATACGCAGTATTTT | CASSPRGGAEDTQYF
TRBJ2-7 | NA | NA | TRBV20-1 | TGCAGTGCTAGATCGGTCGAGCAGTACTTC | CSARSVEQYF
TRBJ2-3 | few | NA | TRBV5-8 | TGTGCCAGCAGCTCCCTCAGGGGGGCGCAGTATTTT | CASSSLRGAQYF
TRBJ2-2 | many | TRBD1 | TRBV7-9 | TGTGCCAGCAGCTTACTGACAGGGGGCTCTTCCGGGGAGCTGTTTTTT | CASSLLTGGSSGELFF
TRBJ1-2 | NA | NA | TRBV14 | TGTGCCAGCAGCCCGAACGGGAACTATGGCTACACCTTC | CASSPNGNYGYTF
TRBJ1-2 | NA | NA | TRBV19 | TGTGCCAGTAGAGAGGGCTCATGGGTCGATGGCTACACCTTC | CASREGSWVDGYTF
TRBJ2-2 | NA | NA | TRBV7-9 | TGTGCCAGCAGCGGCCCTAGGGCAGGGGCTAACACCGGGGAGCTGTTTTTT | CASSGPRAGANTGELFF
TRBJ1-5 | NA | NA | TRBV30 | TGTGCCTGGAGTAACTTTCGGGGGGCAGGCAATCAACCCCAGCATTTT | CAWSNFRGAGNQPQHF
TRBJ2-1 | NA | TRBD1 | TRBV19 | TGTGCCAGTGGGACAGGGGGCTCCTACAATGAGCAGTTCTTC | CASGTGGSYNEQFF
TRBJ1-3 | NA | NA | TRBV9 | TGTGCCAGCAGCGTAGGGGCGGGGGACTCTGGAAACACCATATATTTT | CASSVGAGDSGNTIYF
TRBJ2-1 | NA | TRBD2 | TRBV19 | TGTGCCAGTAGTATAGCGACTAGCGGGGTATTGTATGAGCAGTTCTTC | CASSIATSGVLYEQFF
TRBJ2-3 | many | TRBD1 | TRBV19 | TGTGCCAGTAGTGGAAGGGACAGGGGGCTGGCAGATACGCAGTATTTT | CASSGRDRGLADTQYF
TRBJ2-1 | NA | TRBD2 | TRBV18 | TGTGCCAGCTCTCCAAGAACTAGCGGGGGGTCGGGTAATGAGCAGTTCTTC | CASSPRTSGGSGNEQFF
TRBJ2-5 | NA | NA | TRBV5-1 | TGCGCCAGCAGCTTTCAGGGCCAAGAGACCCAGTACTTC | CASSFQGQETQYF
TRBJ2-1 | NA | TRBD2 | TRBV7-8 | TGTGCCAGCAGCATGCGGACTAGCCCCCACAATGAGCAGTTCTTC | CASSMRTSPHNEQFF